This T cell receptor beta chain was observed in a study of T cell repertoires in cytomegalovirus infection. A single record per CDR3 protein comes from TCRdb applying MiXCR to the reads. The sample consists of around 900,000 distinct CDR3 sequences, 31% of them appearing once. Trimming stripped 5 bases from V and 4 bases from J, with 11 bases between. The CDR3 is 13 amino acids. CDR1 and CDR2 from the germline V gene are MNHEY and SMNVEV (reference sequence). Regarding this clonotype: Its specificity is unknown.

The rearrangement uses TRBV27 and TRBJ1-2; possibly TRBD1 for D (5 bases). The sequence derives from a human donor in good health (CMV status not recorded). Some clones in this sample may be carry-over from other donors' samples. The sample consisted of cultured CD8+ T cells from PBMCs, taken from culture after CMV antigen stimulation. CDR3 amino acids: CASSQTTGYGYTF. In DNA, the CDR3 is TGTGCCAGCAGTCAAACAACAGGCTATGGCTACACCTTC.